The 8 T cell receptor beta chains below come from one sample, sequenced in a study of blood T cell repertoires in COVID-19. Some clones are missing from TCRdb's copy, which holds only in-frame ones; the method was immunoSEQ multiplex PCR. The sample yields 160,000 or so clones, roughly 87% seen once. Sample: PBMCs or T cells enriched from blood (not recorded which). These receptors were obtained from a human donor with acute COVID-19. The donor label of this sample is uncertain.

The J gene is TRBJ2-7, the V gene TRBV27, with 7 bases identical to TRBD1. The CDR3 is 14 amino acids. Germline trimming cut 3 bases from V and 0 bases from J; bases unmatched to any gene: 2. In germline, CDR1 is MNHEY, CDR2 SMNVEV (reference sequence). Written as DNA, the CDR3 is TGTGCCAGCAGTTTCCGGGACAGCTCCTACGAGCAGTACTTC. Protein sequence: CASSFRDSSYEQYF.

CDR3 sequence reads: CASSTSYNEQFF. CDR3 DNA sequence: TGTGCCAGCAGCACCAGCTACAATGAGCAGTTCTTC. V is TRBV7-9 and J is TRBJ2-1; D remains ambiguous. The CDR3 contains 12 residues. Per the germline V gene, CDR1 is SEHNR and CDR2 is FQNEAQ (reference sequence). Trimming pared 5 bases from V and 3 bases from J, leaving 5 bases between. The full variable domain, rest sourced from reference TRBV7-9 and TRBJ2-1, is DTGVSQNPRHKITKRGQNVTFRCDPISEHNRLYWYRQTLGQGPEFLTYFQNEAQLEKSRLLSDRFSAERPKGSFSTLEIQRTEQGDSAMYLCASSTSYNEQFFGPGTRLTVL.

V usage is TRBV19 and J usage is TRBJ2-1; weak D call: TRBD2 (7 bases). In germline, CDR1 is LNHDA, CDR2 SQIVND (reference sequence). The CDR3 has 13 residues. CDR3 DNA sequence: TGTGCTTCCGCCCGGGGGGCGTACAATGAGCAGTTCTTC. It is translated as CASARGAYNEQFF.

The rearrangement joins TRBV5-6 to TRBJ2-7, with 9 nucleotides matching TRBD1. The CDR3 is made up of 14 amino acids. The V segment lost 4 bases and the J segment 4 bases; nucleotides outside the gene matches: 6. Germline CDR1 is SGHDT and CDR2 is YYEEEE. CDR3 sequence reads: CASSRGQGSYEQYF. The CDR3 DNA is TGTGCCAGCAGCAGGGGACAGGGTAGTTACGAGCAGTACTTC.

This clone has a handful of counts. The J gene is TRBJ2-5, the V gene TRBV29-1; a weak D match, TRBD2 (5 bases). Trimming took 5 bases from V and 4 from J, leaving 11 bases between them. Germline V gene lookup returns CDR1 SQVTM and CDR2 ANQGSEA. The CDR3 contains 12 residues. This chain's CDR3 is CSVQSAGETQYF. In DNA form, the CDR3 reads TGCAGCGTTCAATCTGCGGGAGAGACCCAGTACTTC.

The V gene is TRBV19, the J gene TRBJ1-1, with D tentatively TRBD1 (5 bases). With 1 base removed from V and 1 base from J, the gap between germline ends came to 10 bases. Germline lookup yields CDR1 LNHDA and CDR2 SQIVND (reference sequence). The CDR3 loop spans 15 amino acids. The CDR3 loop is CASSIGQGANTEAFF. The CDR3 DNA sequence: TGTGCCAGTAGTATAGGGCAGGGCGCGAACACTGAAGCTTTCTTT.

V is TRBV6-1 and J is TRBJ2-3; 10 bases fit TRBD2. The CDR3 runs 15 residues. From germline, CDR1 is MNHNS and CDR2 SASEGT. Trimming took 3 bases from V and 4 from J; bases not matched to a gene: 4. CDR3 sequence (DNA): TGTGCCAGCAGTGATGGGAGCGGGGGGGCAGATACGCAGTATTTT. This encodes CASSDGSGGADTQYF.

The rearrangement joins TRBV30 to TRBJ1-5; the D gene is possibly TRBD1 (6 bases). Trimming left V 4 bases short and J 6 bases short, with 10 bases between. The germline V gene has CDR1 GTSNPN and CDR2 SVGIG (reference sequence). The CDR3 totals 12 residues. The CDR3 region is CAWNAGVQPQHF. The CDR3 DNA sequence: TGTGCCTGGAATGCAGGGGTTCAGCCCCAGCATTTT.